Listed below are T cell receptor beta chains from one sample, sequenced in a study of blood T cell repertoires in COVID-19. The assay was immunoSEQ multiplex PCR, and TCRdb's table has in-frame clones only and misses some. The sample lists approximately 84,000 clones, roughly 83% occurring once. The sequenced material came from peripheral blood. The receptors come from a human donor in a cohort sampled during active COVID-19. CDR3s include the opening cysteine and the closing phenylalanine or tryptophan. D genes are given only for firm matches. Clone size is stated in some rows and not others, as once, few, many or a class when expanded.

TRBJ2-1 | - | - | TRBV29-1 | CSVGQSDEQFF | TGCAGCGTTGGGCAGAGCGATGAGCAGTTCTTC
TRBJ2-7 | - | - | TRBV6-1 | CASSEGTTTIYEQYF | TGTGCCAGCAGTGAAGGGACAACTACGATCTACGAGCAGTACTTC
TRBJ2-2 | TRBD1 | - | TRBV28 | CASSSPGQGGTGELFF | TGTGCCAGCAGTTCACCGGGACAGGGGGGCACCGGGGAGCTGTTTTTT
TRBJ1-2 | TRBD1 | - | TRBV7-9 | CASSRDSNYGYTF | TGTGCCAGCAGCCGGGACAGTAACTATGGCTACACCTTC
TRBJ2-7 | - | once | TRBV3-1/TRBV3-2 | CASSPTRGGEQYF | TGTGCCAGCAGCCCTACGAGGGGAGGTGAGCAGTACTTC
TRBJ1-3 | TRBD1 | - | TRBV2 | CASSTQGAAGNTIYF | TGTGCCAGCAGCACGCAGGGGGCTGCTGGAAACACCATATATTTT
TRBJ2-1 | TRBD2 | - | TRBV6-2/TRBV6-3 | CASSYFGTSGKQFF | TGTGCCAGCAGTTACTTCGGGACTAGCGGAAAGCAGTTCTTC
TRBJ1-4 | TRBD1 | - | TRBV5-6 | CASSFRQGARDEKLFF | TGTGCCAGCAGCTTTCGACAGGGGGCGCGGGATGAAAAACTGTTTTTT
TRBJ1-1 | - | - | TRBV14 | CASSQDRTDLTEAFF | TGTGCCAGCAGCCAAGACCGGACAGATCTCACTGAAGCTTTCTTT
TRBJ2-5 | - | once | TRBV30 | CAWSVMRETQYF | TGTGCCTGGAGTGTGATGCGGGAGACCCAGTACTTC
TRBJ2-5 | TRBD1 | - | TRBV28 | CASRGQGDYSRETQYF | TGTGCCAGCAGAGGACAGGGGGATTATTCTCGAGAGACCCAGTACTTC
TRBJ2-1 | - | - | TRBV3-1/TRBV3-2 | CASSHLGDSPTRGEQFF | TGTGCCAGCAGCCACCTTGGGGACTCGCCAACAAGAGGTGAGCAGTTCTTC
TRBJ1-4 | - | - | TRBV4-1 | CASSQDLRGLEVSDEKLFF | TGCGCCAGCAGCCAAGATCTCCGGGGGTTAGAGGTTTCGGATGAAAAACTGTTTTTT
TRBJ1-1 | TRBD1 | - | TRBV4-1 | CASSQRDSRKAFF | TGCGCCAGCAGCCAACGGGACAGCCGAAAAGCTTTCTTT
TRBJ2-7 | - | medium-sized | TRBV19 | CASSQGSSYEQYF | TGTGCCAGCTCGCAGGGGTCCAGCTACGAGCAGTACTTC
TRBJ2-3 | TRBD1 | - | TRBV10-3 | CAIQAGGSRTDTQYF | TGTGCCATCCAGGCAGGGGGCTCGCGCACAGATACGCAGTATTTT
TRBJ2-5 | - | - | TRBV27 | CASRDALAWETQYF | TGTGCCAGCAGAGACGCCCTAGCGTGGGAGACCCAGTACTTC
TRBJ1-1 | TRBD1 | - | TRBV5-1 | CASSGGQVNTEAFF | TGCGCCAGCAGCGGGGGACAGGTGAACACTGAAGCTTTCTTT
TRBJ2-7 | - | once | TRBV19 | CASSTHPSVGGSYEQYF | TGTGCCAGTAGTACTCACCCCAGCGTAGGAGGGTCCTACGAGCAGTACTTC
TRBJ1-4 | - | - | TRBV12-1 | CASSLNQKLFF | TGTGCCAGCAGCCTTAATCAAAAACTGTTTTTT
TRBJ1-1 | TRBD1 | - | TRBV2 | CASSEAKTGGRGTEAFF | TGTGCCAGCAGTGAAGCCAAGACAGGGGGCCGGGGGACTGAAGCTTTCTTT
TRBJ1-5 | - | - | TRBV28 | CASSPEGGGNQPQHF | TGTGCCAGCAGTCCCGAAGGGGGGGGCAATCAGCCCCAGCATTTT
TRBJ2-3 | - | - | TRBV27 | CASSLLAVAGSTDTQYF | TGTGCCAGCAGTTTATTGGCTGTTGCGGGTAGCACAGATACGCAGTATTTT
TRBJ1-1 | - | few | TRBV5-1 | CASSFNWGQDTEAFF | TGCGCCAGCAGCTTCAACTGGGGGCAGGACACTGAAGCTTTCTTT
TRBJ2-2 | TRBD1 | - | TRBV18 | CASSLDRGATGELFF | TGTGCCAGCTCCCTGGACAGGGGGGCGACCGGGGAGCTGTTTTTT
TRBJ1-4 | - | - | TRBV4-2 | CASSQDHKNEKLFF | TGTGCCAGCAGCCAAGACCACAAAAATGAAAAACTGTTTTTT
TRBJ1-1 | TRBD1 | - | TRBV19 | CASSIRQGDTEAFF | TGTGCCAGTAGCATTCGACAGGGGGACACTGAAGCTTTCTTT
TRBJ1-1 | - | - | TRBV15 | CATSTRQVGGTEAFF | TGTGCCACCAGCACAAGACAGGTCGGCGGCACTGAAGCTTTCTTT
TRBJ2-7 | - | once | TRBV28 | CASSLTGIHEQYF | TGTGCCAGCAGTTTGACAGGAATACACGAGCAGTACTTC
TRBJ1-5 | - | - | TRBV4-2 | CASSRDIISNRYSNQPQHF | TGTGCCAGCAGCCGAGATATTATCTCAAACAGGTATAGCAATCAGCCCCAGCATTTT
TRBJ2-3 | TRBD1 | - | TRBV5-4 | CDSSLYRGASTDTQYF | TGTGACAGCAGCTTATACAGGGGGGCTAGCACAGATACGCAGTATTTT
TRBJ1-5 | TRBD1 | - | TRBV2 | CASSGTSRTGNQPQHF | TGTGCCAGCAGCGGTACTTCCCGGACAGGGAATCAGCCCCAGCATTTT
TRBJ1-4 | - | - | TRBV18 | CASSGQGASTNEKLFF | TGTGCCAGCTCCGGGCAGGGCGCATCAACTAATGAAAAACTGTTTTTT
TRBJ1-3 | - | - | TRBV6-5 | CASIEGFSGNTIYF | TGTGCCAGTATCGAGGGTTTCTCTGGAAACACCATATATTTT
TRBJ1-6 | TRBD1 | - | TRBV7-8 | CASNLTGDSDSPLHF | TGTGCCAGCAACTTGACAGGGGATTCGGATTCACCCCTCCACTTT
TRBJ2-7 | TRBD2 | - | TRBV4-1 | CASSQEGTSGAYEQYF | TGCGCCAGCAGCCAAGAGGGGACTAGCGGGGCCTACGAGCAGTACTTC
TRBJ2-3 | TRBD1 | - | TRBV27 | CAEGDRGPDTQYF | TGTGCCGAAGGGGACAGGGGCCCAGATACGCAGTATTTT
TRBJ2-2 | - | - | TRBV5-1 | CASSDWGGTGELFF | TGCGCCAGCAGCGACTGGGGAGGCACCGGGGAGCTGTTTTTT
TRBJ2-1 | TRBD2 | - | TRBV5-4 | CASSLAGGGSSYNEQFF | TGTGCCAGCAGCTTGGCCGGTGGCGGGAGCTCCTACAATGAGCAGTTCTTC
TRBJ1-2 | TRBD1 | - | TRBV7-3 | CASSFMTGGFGGYTF | TGTGCCAGCAGCTTCATGACAGGGGGCTTCGGTGGCTACACCTTC
TRBJ2-3 | - | - | TRBV21-1 | CASSKIPGQGIGTDTQYF | TGTGCCAGCAGCAAAATCCCGGGACAGGGGATTGGTACAGATACGCAGTATTTT
TRBJ1-5 | TRBD1 | - | TRBV27 | CASKPLSGTGGGLNQPQHF | TGTGCCAGCAAACCCCTCTCCGGGACAGGGGGCGGCCTTAATCAGCCCCAGCATTTT
TRBJ2-7 | TRBD1 | once | TRBV30 | CAWGTGASYEQYF | TGTGCCTGGGGGACAGGGGCCTCCTACGAGCAGTACTTC
TRBJ2-5 | TRBD2 | - | TRBV9 | CASSQGSGGETQYF | TGTGCCAGCAGCCAGGGCAGCGGGGGAGAGACCCAGTACTTC
TRBJ2-1 | TRBD2 | few | TRBV7-2 | CASSPPPLGGGAFEQFF | TGTGCCAGCAGCCCACCCCCCTTAGGCGGGGGGGCATTTGAGCAGTTCTTC
TRBJ2-5 | TRBD1 | - | TRBV28 | CASSPPTGTGGWETQYF | TGTGCCAGCAGCCCACCCACCGGGACAGGGGGCTGGGAGACCCAGTACTTC
TRBJ2-1 | TRBD1 | - | TRBV7-3 | CASSSPGQGVGLGNEQFF | TGTGCCAGCAGCTCACCGGGACAGGGAGTGGGTCTTGGCAATGAGCAGTTCTTC
TRBJ1-3 | - | - | TRBV9 | CASSAQGGGNTIYF | TGTGCCAGCAGCGCCCAGGGAGGTGGAAACACCATATATTTT
TRBJ1-2 | TRBD1 | - | TRBV19 | CASSRDRGHYGYTF | TGTGCCAGTAGCAGGGACAGGGGGCACTATGGCTACACCTTC
TRBJ1-5 | - | - | TRBV19 | CASSIVLGTLNQPQHF | TGTGCCAGTAGTATAGTCCTCGGGACACTAAATCAGCCCCAGCATTTT
TRBJ2-4 | - | once | TRBV11-1 | CASSTTRGAKNIQYF | TGTGCCAGCAGCACCACCCGGGGGGCCAAAAACATTCAGTACTTC
TRBJ1-6 | TRBD1 | - | TRBV5-5 | CASTATGDSPLHF | TGTGCCAGCACTGCGACAGGGGATTCACCCCTCCACTTT
TRBJ2-7 | TRBD1 | - | TRBV19 | CASSKGQNYEQYF | TGTGCCAGTAGTAAGGGACAGAACTACGAGCAGTACTTC
TRBJ2-1 | - | - | TRBV7-3 | CASSLRGSGNEQFF | TGTGCCAGCAGCTTAAGAGGATCCGGCAATGAGCAGTTCTTC